A single sample gave rise to the 5 T cell receptor beta chains below, sequenced in a study of OX40 agonist ivuxolimab in advanced cancers. Some clones are missing from TCRdb's copy, which holds only in-frame ones; the method was immunoSEQ multiplex PCR. The data contain roughly 80,000 clones, about 86% of them singletons. Sample: CD4+ or CD8+ T cells sorted from blood, taken in a trial of the OX40 agonist ivuxolimab. The source is an adult with an advanced solid tumor such as melanoma, head and neck, liver or kidney cancer.

J is TRBJ2-1 and V is TRBV6-1; TRBD2 agrees at 9 bases. The CDR3 spans 17 residues. The germline V gene has CDR1 MNHNS and CDR2 SASEGT. The junction had 11 bases not matched to a gene; V was cut back by 2 bases and J by 6 bases. The CDR3: CASSEFLAGDLSNEQFF. CDR3 DNA sequence: TGTGCCAGCAGTGAATTTTTAGCGGGAGACCTCTCCAATGAGCAGTTCTTC.

The rearrangement uses TRBV5-1 and TRBJ2-2; TRBD2 matches 12 bases. Germline V lookup: CDR1 SGHRS, CDR2 YFSETQ. The CDR3 has 16 residues. The V gene end was trimmed by 4 bases and the J gene end by 4 bases; junction bases not matched to a gene: 5. The DNA of the CDR3 is TGCGCCAGCAGCGCCCCGGGACTAGCGGGCACCGGGGAGCTGTTTTTT. Translated: CASSAPGLAGTGELFF.

This rearrangement joins TRBV11-3 to TRBJ2-7; D is ambiguous. The CDR3 sequence is 15 residues long. The V end was cut by 5 bases, the J end by 0 bases, with 14 bases between. Germline CDR1 SGHNT, CDR2 YENEEA. The CDR3: CASSRSSWTSYEQYF. The CDR3 DNA sequence: TGTGCCAGCAGCCGTTCATCTTGGACCTCCTACGAGCAGTACTTC.

The V gene is TRBV29-1, the J gene TRBJ1-1; 8 nucleotides line up with TRBD1. CDR3 size: 14 residues. With V trimmed by 0 bases and J by 5 bases, 5 bases remained unmatched. The germline V gene encodes CDR1 SQVTM and CDR2 ANQGSEA. This chain's CDR3 is CSVEEDRGRTEAFF. The CDR3 bases are TGCAGCGTTGAAGAAGACAGGGGACGGACTGAAGCTTTCTTT. The full variable domain, rest sourced from reference TRBV29-1 and TRBJ1-1, is SAVISQKPSRDICQRGTSLTIQCQVDSQVTMMFWYRQQPGQSLTLIATANQGSEATYESGFVIDKFPISRPNLTFSTLTVSNMSPEDSSIYLCSVEEDRGRTEAFFGQGTRLTVV.

The chain recombines TRBV5-1 with TRBJ2-1; 13 nucleotides match TRBD2. The CDR3 runs to 18 residues. CDR1 and CDR2 (germline): SGHRS, YFSETQ. With V trimmed by 1 base and J by 2 bases, 6 bases remained unmatched. CDR3 sequence (DNA): TGCGCCAGCAGCTTGAGAACTAGCGGGGGGGCCCCCTACAATGAGCAGTTCTTC. This translates into CASSLRTSGGAPYNEQFF.